This TCR beta chain was retrieved from a study of T cells in Graves' hyperthyroidism and ophthalmopathy. The J segment lost 3 bases and the V segment lost 0 bases, leaving 3 bases of the junction unmatched. Germline V gene sequence: CDR1 MNHNS, CDR2 SASEGT. This CDR3 has 16 residues. The patients, who ranged from 18 to 65 in age, presented with newly diagnosed hyperthyroidism lasting under 2 months. This clonotype was seen repeatedly, ten times or more. TCR beta CDR3 sequences were amplified from RNA transcripts. RT-PCR in the first round (using the HTBI primer set) targeted the TCR CDR3. From the multiplex PCR reads, TCRdb called clonotypes with MiXCR, one entry per CDR3 protein. The sample holds 600,000 to 900,000 distinct CDR3 sequences, approximately 16% seen once.

The sample was blood. This TCR was sampled from a man aged 18 to 30 with Graves' hyperthyroidism. J is TRBJ2-7 and V is TRBV6-1; 12 nucleotides line up with TRBD2. Here the CDR3 DNA reads TGTGCCAGCAGTGAAGCGGTGACTAGCGGGAGCTACGAGCAGTACTTC. Translated: CASSEAVTSGSYEQYF.